The 13 T cell receptor beta chains given below trace back to one sample, sequenced in a study of blood T cell repertoires in COVID-19. Using immunoSEQ multiplex PCR, the repertoire was profiled, and TCRdb retains in-frame clones only, with some absent. The sample lists under 150,000 clones; under 90% were seen once. Input material: PBMCs or T cells enriched from blood (not recorded which). The receptors here all came from a middle-aged man in a cohort exposed to, infected with or recovered from COVID-19 (not recorded which).

The table lists this clone with a count of one. This chain joins TRBV7-9 and TRBJ2-7; maybe TRBD2 (6 bases). Germline CDR1 reads SEHNR; CDR2 reads FQNEAQ (reference sequence). V gave up 5 bases and J gave up 3 bases, with 11 bases separating them. The CDR3 has 13 amino acids. The DNA of the CDR3 is TGTGCCAGCAGCGGGGACTCTAACTACGAGCAGTACTTC. Its translation: CASSGDSNYEQYF.

The V and J genes are TRBV28 and TRBJ1-6, with D perhaps TRBD1 (5 bases). The CDR3 has 14 amino acids. CDR1 is MDHEN and CDR2 is SYDVKM in the germline V gene. Trimming removed 8 bases at V and 1 base at J, with 9 bases between. The CDR3 DNA reads as TGTGCCAGCGGAGGGGCATCCTATAATTCACCCCTCCACTTT. Amino acids: CASGGASYNSPLHF. Drawing the rest from reference TRBV28 and TRBJ1-6, the complete variable domain is DVKVTQSSRYLVKRTGEKVFLECVQDMDHENMFWYRQDPGLGLRLIYFSYDVKMKEKGDIPEGYSVSREKKERFSLILESASTNQTSMYLCASGGASYNSPLHFGNGTRLTVT.

Note on this clone: This sample also contains other DNA sequences that code for the same CDR3. This sequence joins TRBV11-2 and TRBJ2-1; the match to TRBD2 covers 11 bases. This CDR3 comprises 15 residues. V gave up 3 bases and J gave up 3 bases; unmatched junction bases: 1. Germline CDR1 reads SGHAT; CDR2 reads FQNNGV. The CDR3 sequence is CASSLGLAVYNEQFF. The CDR3 nucleotides read TGTGCCAGCAGCTTGGGACTAGCGGTCTACAATGAGCAGTTCTTC.

J is TRBJ1-6 and V is TRBV3-1 (or the pseudogene TRBV3-2); D is unresolved. The CDR3 sequence is 12 residues long. Trimming removed 1 base from V and 13 bases from J, with 8 bases in between. Per the germline V gene, CDR1 is LGHDT and CDR2 is YNNKEL (reference sequence). CDR3 nucleotides: TGTGCCAGCAGCCAAGTTCCCGGTCCCCTCCACTTT. It is translated as CASSQVPGPLHF.

J is TRBJ1-2 and V is TRBV14; 9 bases fit TRBD1. The germline gives CDR1 SGHDN, CDR2 FVKESK. V lost 4 bases to trimming and J lost 4 bases; unmatched junction nucleotides: 1. The length of the CDR3 is 13 residues. The CDR3 loop reads CASSRGQGYGYTF. CDR3 bases: TGTGCCAGCAGCCGGGGACAGGGCTATGGCTACACCTTC.

This clone occurred a few times. The chain recombines TRBV18 with TRBJ2-1; D unclear. The V end lost 2 bases, the J end lost 8 bases, and 10 bases lay between the germline ends. The CDR3 is 13 residues long. Germline lookup yields CDR1 KGHSH and CDR2 LQKENI. The CDR3 DNA follows: TGTGCCAGCTCACCAAGTGGTCTAGATGAGCAGTTCTTC. It encodes CASSPSGLDEQFF.

V gene TRBV6-2 or TRBV6-3 combines with J gene TRBJ2-2; maybe TRBD2 (5 bases). The CDR3 extends over 14 amino acids. The ends were cut back, 0 bases at V and 3 bases at J, with 5 bases in the middle. Germline V lookup: CDR1 MNHEY, CDR2 SVGEGT. CDR3 protein: CASSYSGDTGELFF. Here the CDR3 DNA reads TGTGCCAGCAGTTACTCCGGGGACACCGGGGAGCTGTTTTTT.

The V call is TRBV13, the J call TRBJ2-7; 7 nucleotides match TRBD2. This CDR3 region has 15 residues. Per the germline V gene, CDR1 is PRHDT and CDR2 is FYEKMQ (reference sequence). The V segment lost 2 bases and the J segment 4 bases; nucleotides outside the gene matches: 8. The CDR3 spells CASSLSGAPPYEQYF. The CDR3, as DNA: TGTGCCAGCAGCTTAAGCGGGGCTCCCCCATACGAGCAGTACTTC.

J is TRBJ2-1 and V is TRBV24-1, with TRBD2 matching over 7 bases. CDR1 is KGHDR, CDR2 SFDVKD, per germline. Losses at the gene ends were 5 bases for V and 7 bases for J; bases not matched to a gene: 10. The CDR3 runs to 15 residues. CDR3 DNA: TGTGCCACCAGTGCGAGGGAGGGCCATGAGAATGAGCAGTTCTTC. It translates to CATSAREGHENEQFF.

CDR3 in amino acids: CASSPPPGGYGEQYF. CDR3 nucleotides: TGTGCCAGCAGCCCTCCCCCAGGGGGGTATGGCGAGCAGTACTTC. V and J are TRBV7-9 and TRBJ2-7; possible D gene TRBD1, 7 bases. The V gene's germline CDR1 is SEHNR and CDR2 FQNEAQ (reference sequence). Trimming removed 5 bases at V and 6 bases at J, with 20 bases between. CDR3 length equals 15 residues.

This clone was counted only a few times. The chain uses TRBV2 and TRBJ2-7; 7 bases agree with TRBD1. This CDR3 spans 14 amino acids. J was trimmed by 4 bases and V by 7 bases; bases with no gene match: 10. Germline CDR1 is SNHLY and CDR2 is FYNNEI. The CDR3 DNA reads TGTGCCAGCACGCCGGGACAGACAAGTTACGAGCAGTACTTC. This gives the protein CASTPGQTSYEQYF. The full variable domain, its missing parts supplied by reference TRBV2 and TRBJ2-7, is EPEVTQTPSHQVTQMGQEVILRCVPISNHLYFYWYRQILGQKVEFLVSFYNNEISEKSEIFDDQFSVERPDGSNFTLKIRSTKLEDSAMYFCASTPGQTSYEQYFGPGTRLTVT.

V gene TRBV5-1 combines with J gene TRBJ2-7; D call uncertain. CDR3 length: 16 amino acids. The V gene lost 4 bases and the J gene lost 7 bases, with 24 bases spanning the gap. Germline lookup yields CDR1 SGHRS and CDR2 YFSETQ. CDR3 DNA sequence: TGCGCCAGCAGCCCCACATCCCCTCGCCACCATGTGGAGCAGTACTTC. Translated, it gives CASSPTSPRHHVEQYF.

The chain carries TRBV6-5 and TRBJ1-5; 7 bases are a match to TRBD1. Germline assignment: CDR1 MNHEY and CDR2 SVGAGI. After removal of 5 bases from V and 3 bases from J, the junction contained 4 bases not matched to a gene. CDR3 length: 14 residues. CDR3 sequence: CASSLTGFNQPQHF. CDR3 DNA: TGTGCCAGCAGTCTGACAGGGTTCAATCAGCCCCAGCATTTT.